This paragraph covers one TCR beta chain sequence. Its target is unknown. TCRdb used MiXCR to reprocess the 5' RACE reads, holding one entry per CDR3 protein. The data contain some 440,000 distinct CDR3 sequences, around 25% of them singletons. The data derive from a study of T-cell memory formation after mild COVID-19. General study results and limits: Among contracting clones, CD4+ were mainly CM/EM and CD8+ enriched in EMRA. The study detected some responding clones in pre-infection memory, suggesting cross-reactive memory joined. CD4+ bias marked clones expanding day 15 to 37, unlike balanced contracting clones.

Trimming cost V 4 bases and J 0 bases, with 13 bases left between them. The CDR3 extends over 15 amino acids. CDR1 is SQVTM and CDR2 is ANQGSEA in the germline V gene. The rearrangement links TRBV29-1 to TRBJ2-1; D remains unclear. The sequenced material came from PBMCs or a T cell subset sorted from them (not recorded which). The TCR originated in an adult woman who had mild COVID-19 (a few samples of this study predate the infection). Cell type and time point are not known. CDR3 nucleotides: TGCAGCGTTGCTGGCGGACCCGACTCCTACAATGAGCAGTTCTTC. Translation gives CSVAGGPDSYNEQFF.